These T cell receptor beta chains were read from a single sample in a study of blood T cell repertoires in COVID-19. Clones were read by immunoSEQ multiplex PCR, and TCRdb kept only the in-frame ones, dropping some. The data hold about 140,000 clones, with over 70% observed a single time. The specimen sequenced was PBMCs or T cells enriched from blood (not recorded which). These receptor sequences come from a man aged 55 to 70 who had recovered from COVID-19. CDR3s include the opening cysteine and the closing phenylalanine or tryptophan. Each record gives: J gene, D gene, clone size, V gene, CDR3 DNA, CDR3 protein. A D gene is named only where the DNA matches it firmly. Clone size is stated in some rows and not others, as once, few, many or a class when expanded.

TRBJ2-1 | NA | NA | TRBV9 | TGTGCCAGCAGCGTATCTAGCCCCAATGAGCAGTTCTTC | CASSVSSPNEQFF
TRBJ1-2 | NA | NA | TRBV28 | TGTGCCAGCAGTTTTCCGGGGAACTATGGCTACACCTTC | CASSFPGNYGYTF
TRBJ2-2 | NA | few | TRBV9 | TGTGCCAGCAGTCCGGGACAGAACACCGGGGAGCTGTTTTTT | CASSPGQNTGELFF
TRBJ2-1 | NA | NA | TRBV5-4 | TGTGCCAGCAGCTTGCGCGGACCGACTAGTGAGCAGTTCTTC | CASSLRGPTSEQFF
TRBJ1-6 | TRBD1 | NA | TRBV5-1 | TGCGCCAGCAGCAGGACAGGGCCATATAATTCACCCCTCCACTTT | CASSRTGPYNSPLHF
TRBJ2-2 | TRBD2 | NA | TRBV18 | TGTGCCAGCTCACCATACCTAGCGGGAGTTAACGGGGAGCTGTTTTTT | CASSPYLAGVNGELFF
TRBJ1-5 | TRBD1 | NA | TRBV19 | TGTGCCAGTACCCAGGGGGACAGGGACTTAAGGGGTCCCCAGCCCCAGCATTTT | CASTQGDRDLRGPQPQHF
TRBJ1-2 | NA | NA | TRBV9 | TGTGCCAGCAGCGTAGGAGGCGCTAACTATGGCTACACCTTC | CASSVGGANYGYTF
TRBJ1-1 | NA | NA | TRBV6-2/TRBV6-3 | TGTGCCAGCTGCCTACAGGGAGGGGATTCTGAAGCTTTCTTT | CASCLQGGDSEAFF
TRBJ1-2 | TRBD1 | NA | TRBV3-1/TRBV3-2 | TGTGCCAGCAGCCAGATCCGGACAGGGGGCCGTGGCTACACCTTC | CASSQIRTGGRGYTF
TRBJ2-7 | TRBD1 | NA | TRBV5-5 | TGTGCCAGCAGCTTAATTCTCGCCGGGACAGGGGGCGCATACGAGCAGTACTTC | CASSLILAGTGGAYEQYF
TRBJ1-2 | TRBD1 | NA | TRBV19 | TGTGCCAGTAGTTCCCGGGACAGGGAAGTTTTCTACTATGGCTACACCTTC | CASSSRDREVFYYGYTF
TRBJ1-1 | TRBD1 | NA | TRBV6-1 | TGTGCCAGCAGTGTCGGACAGGGGGCTTCGCTTACTGAAGCTTTCTTT | CASSVGQGASLTEAFF